Listed below are T cell receptor beta chains from one sample, sequenced in a study of spatial heterogeneity in lung cancer. One entry per CDR3 protein results from TCRdb running MiXCR on the 5' RACE reads. The sample gives under 150,000 distinct CDR3 sequences, more than 10% of which show up once; 16% is in the top ten. Sample: PBMCs, taken at follow-up. These receptors all stem from a male donor with early-stage non-small cell lung cancer. Both conserved end residues are part of each CDR3. D genes are given only for firm matches. A row's size may be missing; if present it is once, few, many or a size class.

.	TRBV4-3	TRBJ1-1	.	CASSQGHRNTEAFF	TGCGCCAGCAGCCAGGGACACCGGAACACTGAAGCTTTCTTT
.	TRBV29-1	TRBJ1-5	TRBD1	CSVRQGGNQPQHF	TGCAGCGTTCGACAGGGAGGAAATCAGCCCCAGCATTTT
many	TRBV20-1	TRBJ2-3	TRBD2	CSASLSGGISTDTQYF	TGCAGTGCTAGTCTTAGCGGGGGAATAAGCACAGATACGCAGTATTTT
.	TRBV3-1	TRBJ1-1	.	CASSHFTPGTEAFF	TGTGCCAGCAGCCACTTCACCCCGGGCACTGAAGCTTTCTTT
.	TRBV6-2/TRBV6-3	TRBJ1-5	.	CASSPRPGSSNQPQHF	TGTGCCAGCAGTCCGCGCCCAGGTAGTAGCAATCAGCCCCAGCATTTT
few	TRBV5-4	TRBJ2-1	TRBD1	CASSLGGTASGNEQFF	TGTGCCAGCAGCTTGGGTGGGACAGCCTCGGGCAATGAGCAGTTCTTC
few	TRBV5-4	TRBJ2-3	TRBD2	CASSLMAGASSSTDTQYF	TGTGCCAGCAGCTTGATGGCGGGAGCTAGTTCTAGCACAGATACGCAGTATTTT
many	TRBV28	TRBJ1-2	TRBD1	CASSPFPDRGGYGYTF	TGTGCCAGCAGTCCGTTTCCCGACAGGGGAGGCTATGGCTACACCTTC
few	TRBV5-1	TRBJ2-1	TRBD1	CASSFNGQGVIFF	TGCGCCAGCAGCTTCAATGGACAGGGGGTGATCTTCTTC
.	TRBV4-1	TRBJ1-2	TRBD1	CASSLPTGTGYGGYTF	TGCGCCAGCAGCCTTCCTACTGGGACAGGGTACGGCGGCTACACCTTC
.	TRBV27	TRBJ1-1	.	CASSLSRDAEAFF	TGTGCCAGCAGTTTATCGCGGGACGCTGAAGCTTTCTTT
.	TRBV4-1	TRBJ1-4	.	CASSPHAGNEKLFF	TGCGCCAGCAGCCCCCACGCGGGGAATGAAAAACTGTTTTTT
once	TRBV18	TRBJ2-2	.	CASSPITGELFF	TGTGCCAGCTCACCAATCACCGGGGAGCTGTTTTTT